Listed below are T cell receptor beta chains from one sample, sequenced in a study of vaccination and CD4 T cells after COVID-19. A single record per CDR3 protein comes from TCRdb applying MiXCR to the PCR reads. The table shows over 20,000 distinct CDR3 sequences, with under 55% occurring only once. The antigens these receptors bind are not known. Sequences were obtained from CD4+ T cells from blood, cultured in vitro. Receptors were obtained from a human donor who had recovered from COVID-19. Each CDR3 is given with its conserved first and last residue. A D gene is named only where the DNA matches it firmly. A row's size may be missing; if present it is once, few, many or a size class.

CASSRAVPDTQYF,TGTGCCAGCAGCAGGGCGGTCCCAGATACGCAGTATTTT,TRBJ2-3,NA,NA,TRBV7-9
CASSLSGRGEKLFF,TGTGCCAGCAGTTTGTCGGGGAGGGGTGAAAAACTGTTTTTT,TRBJ1-4,NA,NA,TRBV27
CASSYSVDDPPNIQYF,TGTGCCAGCAGTTACTCGGTAGATGACCCCCCCAACATTCAGTACTTC,TRBJ2-4,few,NA,TRBV6-5
CASSDEGYPNYGYTF,TGTGCCAGCAGTGACGAGGGGTACCCTAACTATGGCTACACCTTC,TRBJ1-2,once,NA,TRBV2
CASSLRQGNSPLHF,TGTGCCAGCAGTCTCCGACAGGGGAATTCACCCCTCCACTTT,TRBJ1-6,few,TRBD1,TRBV27
CASSGDGENYGYTF,TGTGCCAGTAGTGGGGACGGTGAGAACTATGGCTACACCTTC,TRBJ1-2,NA,NA,TRBV19
CASSGTPDGPQYF,TGCGCCAGCTCTGGGACACCAGATGGACCCCAGTACTTC,TRBJ2-5,few,NA,TRBV10-1
CAISESTALPDTQYF,TGTGCCATCAGTGAGTCGACGGCGTTGCCAGATACGCAGTATTTT,TRBJ2-3,few,NA,TRBV10-3
CASSLAPQPQHF,TGTGCCAGCAGCTTAGCCCCTCAGCCCCAGCATTTT,TRBJ1-5,few,NA,TRBV7-9
CASSSTVGGGYAAFF,TGTGCCAGTAGTTCCACCGTGGGGGGCGGCTATGCAGCTTTCTTT,TRBJ1-1,NA,NA,TRBV19
CASSLGTTYEQYF,TGTGCCAGCAGCTTGGGGACAACCTACGAGCAGTACTTC,TRBJ2-7,NA,NA,TRBV7-2
CASTTFPSYEQYF,TGTGCCAGCACTACATTCCCCTCCTACGAGCAGTACTTC,TRBJ2-7,NA,NA,TRBV27
CSARETGRAGELFF,TGCAGTGCTAGGGAGACAGGGAGGGCCGGGGAGCTGTTTTTT,TRBJ2-2,NA,NA,TRBV20-1
CASSLGTGAAEQYF,TGCGCCAGCAGCTTGGGGACAGGGGCCGCCGAGCAGTACTTC,TRBJ2-7,NA,TRBD1,TRBV5-1
CASSFPGGGVQETQYF,TGTGCCAGCAGTTTTCCGGGAGGGGGCGTCCAAGAGACCCAGTACTTC,TRBJ2-5,few,NA,TRBV28
CASSLLAGVVDEQYF,TGTGCCAGCAGCTTACTAGCGGGAGTAGTGGACGAGCAGTACTTC,TRBJ2-7,NA,TRBD2,TRBV7-2
CSVGRGLWETQYF,TGCAGCGTTGGTAGGGGGCTGTGGGAGACCCAGTACTTC,TRBJ2-5,few,TRBD1,TRBV29-1
CASSLVPSGTGPGEQYF,TGTGCCAGCAGCTTAGTCCCTTCCGGGACAGGGCCCGGGGAGCAGTACTTC,TRBJ2-7,NA,TRBD1,TRBV7-6
CASSPGPGPTDTQYF,TGTGCCAGTAGCCCGGGCCCCGGACCCACAGATACGCAGTATTTT,TRBJ2-3,NA,NA,TRBV19
CASSLDSRVTEAFF,TGTGCCAGCAGCTTAGATAGCAGGGTCACTGAAGCTTTCTTT,TRBJ1-1,NA,NA,TRBV7-8
CASSYSGSNSGELFF,TGTGCCAGCAGCTATAGCGGGAGTAACTCCGGGGAGCTGTTTTTT,TRBJ2-2,NA,TRBD2,TRBV7-3
CASSSLGGELFF,TGTGCCAGCAGTTCTCTAGGCGGGGAGCTGTTTTTT,TRBJ2-2,few,NA,TRBV6-5
CASSIGERGDSPLHF,TGTGCCAGTAGTATCGGGGAGAGGGGTGATTCACCCCTCCACTTT,TRBJ1-6,NA,NA,TRBV19
CAISESMEYGYTF,TGTGCCATCAGTGAGTCTATGGAATATGGCTACACCTTC,TRBJ1-2,NA,NA,TRBV10-3
CASSLGPGGTYEQYF,TGTGCCAGCAGCTTAGGGCCCGGGGGCACCTACGAGCAGTACTTC,TRBJ2-7,once,NA,TRBV7-2
CASSFLGTGNYEQYF,TGTGCCAGCAGTTTCCTTGGGACGGGGAACTACGAGCAGTACTTC,TRBJ2-7,few,NA,TRBV27
CASSQDQAGAKNIQYF,TGTGCCAGCAGCCAAGATCAGGCCGGAGCCAAAAACATTCAGTACTTC,TRBJ2-4,NA,NA,TRBV4-2
CASSSLMGTGELFF,TGTGCCAGCAGCTCCCTAATGGGGACCGGGGAGCTGTTTTTT,TRBJ2-2,NA,NA,TRBV11-2
CASSPGGAGAYEQYF,TGTGCCAGCAGCCCGGGGGGAGCGGGAGCATACGAGCAGTACTTC,TRBJ2-7,few,TRBD2,TRBV7-2
CASSEGTVNYGYTF,TGTGCCAGCAGTGAAGGGACAGTTAACTATGGCTACACCTTC,TRBJ1-2,NA,NA,TRBV2
CASSYFSGTSVDEQFF,TGTGCCAGCAGTTACTTTTCCGGGACTAGCGTCGATGAGCAGTTCTTC,TRBJ2-1,NA,TRBD2,TRBV6-5
CASSPPETGGEYGYTF,TGTGCCAGCTCACCACCGGAGACAGGGGGGGAGTATGGCTACACCTTC,TRBJ1-2,NA,TRBD1,TRBV18
CASSEAWVYGYTF,TGTGCCAGCAGTGAAGCATGGGTCTATGGCTACACCTTC,TRBJ1-2,NA,NA,TRBV10-3
CASTGTPSGANVLTF,TGTGCCAGCACGGGGACCCCCTCTGGGGCCAACGTCCTGACTTTC,TRBJ2-6,NA,NA,TRBV2
CASSLLGVIGNEQFF,TGTGCCAGCAGCTTATTGGGAGTAATAGGGAATGAGCAGTTCTTC,TRBJ2-1,NA,NA,TRBV7-3
CASRPLAGGATDTQYF,TGTGCCAGCAGGCCCCTAGCGGGAGGGGCAACAGATACGCAGTATTTT,TRBJ2-3,NA,TRBD2,TRBV6-1
CASSFTQGNNSPLHF,TGTGCCAGCAGCTTTACACAGGGAAATAATTCACCCCTCCACTTT,TRBJ1-6,NA,NA,TRBV27
CASSLRSGPQPQHF,TGTGCCAGCAGCTTAAGGAGTGGGCCGCAGCCCCAGCATTTT,TRBJ1-5,few,NA,TRBV7-2
CASSVAGGRYEQYF,TGTGCCAGCAGCGTAGCGGGGGGGCGGTACGAGCAGTACTTC,TRBJ2-7,few,TRBD2,TRBV11-3
CASSRGTSLAGVSTDTQYF,TGTGCCAGCAGCCGCGGCACATCACTAGCGGGAGTTAGCACAGATACGCAGTATTTT,TRBJ2-3,NA,TRBD2,TRBV7-9
CASSLERTGSGEKLFF,TGTGCCAGCAGCTTAGAAAGGACAGGGAGCGGTGAAAAACTGTTTTTT,TRBJ1-4,few,TRBD1,TRBV7-9
CASSQQGDQPQHF,TGTGCCAGTAGTCAACAGGGGGACCAGCCCCAGCATTTT,TRBJ1-5,NA,TRBD1,TRBV19